These T cell receptor beta chains were read from a single sample in a study of blood T cells in healthy people across ages. TCRdb called the 5' RACE reads again in MiXCR, with one record for every CDR3 protein. The data hold roughly 930,000 distinct CDR3 sequences, with about 48% observed a single time. Sequencing was done on a sample of blood. These receptors came from a man aged 25 to 45 in good health. Each CDR3 is given with its conserved first and last residue. The order of the fields is V gene, CDR3 protein.

>TRBV5-1
CANSPGEGSNTEAFF
>TRBV18
CASSRDPGQGQPQHF
>TRBV20-1
CSARDAQRYEQYF
>TRBV6-1
CASSEVEGATEAFF
>TRBV12-3/TRBV12-4
CASSATSQYGYTF
>TRBV10-3
CAIGRDIRTAGYTF
>TRBV19
CASSTLIGQRLNYGYTF
>TRBV4-3
CASRNGQSMADTQYF
>TRBV18
CASSPQGTGYYGYTF
>TRBV2
CASRADRADTEAFF
>TRBV20-1
CSASLGTLWVNEQFF
>TRBV5-1
CASSDPQGSETQYF
>TRBV7-9
CASSLGPEPSVKFF
>TRBV5-1
CASSSSRVWMDTQYF
>TRBV4-1
CASSQGYRGSTRGKYF
>TRBV5-5
CASSLSSGPTYGYTF
>TRBV2
CASRSQGARETQYF
>TRBV29-1
CSVGLGAGYTF
>TRBV11-2
CASRITGAGANVLTF
>TRBV6-5
CASSFRPTDTQYF
>TRBV4-2
CASSQGDRDNEKLFF
>TRBV10-3
CAMAPDSTDTQYF
>TRBV5-5
CASSSPPEGQVKNIQNF
>TRBV6-5
CASSFRDNEAFF
>TRBV7-2
CASLYSSVPQETQYF
>TRBV9
CASSVSGGYNSPLHF
>TRBV7-9
CASTNGGRTPIENIQYF
>TRBV7-2
CASSRSGGSSYNSPLHF
>TRBV7-9
CASSLTQDTQYF
>TRBV13
CASSLRTSGDPTDTQYF
>TRBV20-1
CSAASVGDTQYF
>TRBV20-1
CSARDTSLGYNEQFF
>TRBV9
CASSVSTGLSYEQYF
>TRBV15
CATNPGRYNEKLFF
>TRBV9
CASSEAGVTQYF
>TRBV20-1
CSARDSGELSDTQYF
>TRBV5-1
CASSLGGGAWTDTQYF
>TRBV6-2/TRBV6-3
CASSRTVTEAFF
>TRBV4-1
CASSPSASGGHNEQFF
>TRBV6-2/TRBV6-3
CASSYVQGNYGYTF
>TRBV3-1
CASRERGSYNSPLHF
>TRBV7-9
CASRHRDSQETQYF
>TRBV4-3
CASSQGSAGGYYNEQFF
>TRBV20-1
CSARRTGNSNQPQHF
>TRBV4-2
CASSQVGGATGELFF
>TRBV2
CATTGPSSSYNSPLHF
>TRBV4-1
CASSQPGQGISGANVLTF
>TRBV25-1
CASSDGTTWNTEAFF
>TRBV6-1
CASSLMGGGGREQFF
>TRBV27
CASRLGTSGVNEQFF
>TRBV5-1
CASSSGQRQETQYF
>TRBV3-1
CASSQDSRLAGFNEQFF